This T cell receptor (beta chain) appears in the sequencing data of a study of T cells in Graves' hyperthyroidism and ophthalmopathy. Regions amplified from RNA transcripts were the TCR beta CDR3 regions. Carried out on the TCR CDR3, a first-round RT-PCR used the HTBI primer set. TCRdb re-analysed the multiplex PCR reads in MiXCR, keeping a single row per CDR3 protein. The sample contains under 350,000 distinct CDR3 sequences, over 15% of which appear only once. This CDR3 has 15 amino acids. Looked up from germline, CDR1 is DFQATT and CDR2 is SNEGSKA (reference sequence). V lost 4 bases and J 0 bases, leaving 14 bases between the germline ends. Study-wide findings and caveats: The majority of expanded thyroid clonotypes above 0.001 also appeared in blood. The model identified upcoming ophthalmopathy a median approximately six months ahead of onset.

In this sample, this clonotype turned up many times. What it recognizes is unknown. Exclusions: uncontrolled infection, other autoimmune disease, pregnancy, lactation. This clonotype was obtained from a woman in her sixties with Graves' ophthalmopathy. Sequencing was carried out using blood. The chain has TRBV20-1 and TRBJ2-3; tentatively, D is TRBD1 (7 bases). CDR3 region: CSAKEGALSTDTQYF. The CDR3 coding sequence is TGCAGTGCTAAGGAGGGGGCCCTTAGCACAGATACGCAGTATTTT.